Below, one T cell receptor beta chain is given with its context. The antigen is undetermined. The source of the sample is a study of T-cell memory formation after mild COVID-19. Study-wide points: Confirmation of SARS-CoV-2 specificity was lacking for second-wave clones peaking day 37.

The CDR3 spans 16 residues. From germline, CDR1 is SGHVS and CDR2 FQNEAQ. V was cut by 4 bases and J by 1 base, with 14 bases left in between. UMIs and sample barcodes were carried by the TCR alpha and TCR beta cDNA libraries that 5'RACE produced using constant-segment primers. A single record per CDR3 protein comes from TCRdb applying MiXCR to the 5' RACE reads. The data hold about 400,000 distinct CDR3 sequences, with approximately 15% observed a single time. This chain uses TRBV7-8 with TRBJ1-5, with D unresolved. The sequencing sample was made of PBMCs or a T cell subset sorted from them (not recorded which). The sequence came from a young man who had mild COVID-19 (a few samples of this study predate the infection). Cell type and time point are not known. The CDR3 DNA is TGTGCCAGCAGCTCAAGTCTCGCTTGGAGCAATCAGCCCCAGCATTTT. Residues: CASSSSLAWSNQPQHF.